These T cell receptor beta chains were read from a single sample in a study of blood T cell repertoires in COVID-19. Repertoires were generated with immunoSEQ multiplex PCR, while TCRdb's copy carries only in-frame clones and drops some. The table lists about 81,000 clones, roughly 89% of them singletons. Sample: PBMCs or T cells enriched from blood (not recorded which). These receptors came from a woman between 45 and 60 years old with acute COVID-19. The CDR3 runs from the conserved cysteine through the conserved F or W. Each record gives: D gene, clone size, J gene, V gene, CDR3 DNA, CDR3 protein. D genes are given only for firm matches. Where a row states a size, it is once, few, many or the class of an expanded clone; other rows omit it.

>NA|NA|TRBJ2-3|TRBV2
TGTGCCATAGCTTCAGGGGCCGATACGCAGTATTTT
CAIASGADTQYF
>NA|NA|TRBJ1-2|TRBV28
TGTGCCAGCAGTCCCGGAGGGATCAGGGATTCGCGCGGCTACACCTTC
CASSPGGIRDSRGYTF
>TRBD1|NA|TRBJ2-7|TRBV29-1
TGCAGCGTTGAATACACGGGACAGGGGGCGGGGTACGAGCAGTACTTC
CSVEYTGQGAGYEQYF
>NA|NA|TRBJ1-1|TRBV19
TGTGCCAGTAGTACCCCAGTCGCGGGTGTCACTGAAGCTTTCTTT
CASSTPVAGVTEAFF
>TRBD1|NA|TRBJ1-1|TRBV5-1
TGCGCCAGCAGCACAACCGGGACAGGGGGCGCGAACACTGAAGCTTTCTTT
CASSTTGTGGANTEAFF
>TRBD2|NA|TRBJ2-1|TRBV5-1
TGCGCCAGCAGCTTGGAGTTAGCGGGAGGTGGGTCCTACAATGAGCAGTTCTTC
CASSLELAGGGSYNEQFF
>TRBD1|once|TRBJ1-4|TRBV19
TGTGCCAGTGTAAGCACCGGGACAGGGAGTGAAAAACTGTTTTTT
CASVSTGTGSEKLFF
>TRBD1|NA|TRBJ2-7|TRBV7-2
TGTGCCAGCAGCTTGGTCGGGACAGGGGCCCACGAGCAGTACTTC
CASSLVGTGAHEQYF
>NA|NA|TRBJ1-2|TRBV12-3/TRBV12-4
TGTGCCAGCAGTTTGTTAGAGAACTATGGCTACACCTTC
CASSLLENYGYTF
>TRBD1|NA|TRBJ1-2|TRBV2
TGTGCCAGCAGCAAACAGGGGGCTGATTGGCCTAACTATGGCTACACCTTC
CASSKQGADWPNYGYTF
>NA|NA|TRBJ2-5|TRBV11-2
TGTGCCAGCAGCTTAGATGTTGGGACTTGGGAGACCCAGTACTTC
CASSLDVGTWETQYF
>NA|NA|TRBJ2-4|TRBV10-3
TGTGCCATCAGTGAGTCTAGAGAAAACATTCAGTACTTC
CAISESRENIQYF
>TRBD1|NA|TRBJ1-4|TRBV9
TGTGCCAGCAGCGCCCTACAGGGGCAGGCTAATGAAAAACTGTTTTTT
CASSALQGQANEKLFF
>TRBD1|NA|TRBJ1-1|TRBV5-4
TGTGCCAGCAGCGCCCCCGGGACAGGGGAACCGAACACTGAAGCTTTCTTT
CASSAPGTGEPNTEAFF
>NA|NA|TRBJ2-2|TRBV5-1
TGCGCCAGCTGGGGGGCGAACACCGGGGAGCTGTTTTTT
CASWGANTGELFF
>NA|NA|TRBJ2-1|TRBV7-2
TGTGCCAGCAGCTTAGACCCTCCGGGACTGGGAGCCGCCAATGAGCAGTTCTTC
CASSLDPPGLGAANEQFF
>TRBD2|NA|TRBJ2-7|TRBV2
TGTGCCAGCGGCGGGGGGGGAAGAGAGCAGTACTTC
CASGGGGREQYF
>NA|NA|TRBJ2-3|TRBV21-1
TGTGCCAGCAGCAGGTCACCCGGGTTTGGGAGACGGGATACGCAGTATTTT
CASSRSPGFGRRDTQYF
>TRBD2|NA|TRBJ2-3|TRBV5-1
TGCGCCAGCAGTCCGACGGTGCTAGCGGGAGGACTCACAGATACGCAGTATTTT
CASSPTVLAGGLTDTQYF
>TRBD2|NA|TRBJ2-5|TRBV5-5
TGTGCCAGCAGCTTGGGGGAGTTGGGACTAGCGGTTGGAGAGACCCAGTACTTC
CASSLGELGLAVGETQYF
>NA|NA|TRBJ2-7|TRBV5-1
TGCGCCAGCAGCTTGGCCAATCGGGGACTCCCTTCCTACGAGCAGTACTTC
CASSLANRGLPSYEQYF
>TRBD1|NA|TRBJ1-1|TRBV7-2
TGTGCCAGCAGAACAGGGGTTGGCACTGAAGCTTTCTTT
CASRTGVGTEAFF
>NA|few|TRBJ1-4|TRBV19
TGTGCCAGTAGTAGAGAGGGAGGAGAAAAACTGTTTTTT
CASSREGGEKLFF